These 27 T cell receptor beta chains were all obtained from the same sample, sequenced in a study of T cell responses to AZD1222 COVID-19 vaccine. The table came from immunoSEQ multiplex PCR; TCRdb's copy has only in-frame clones and leaves some out. The sample consists of 85,000 to 90,000 clones, about 92% of them appearing once. Material: peripheral blood, obtained on day 0 of AZD1222 vaccination. These TCRs come from an adult in good health.

The rearrangement links TRBV6-1 to TRBJ2-7; 7 bases match TRBD2. Trimming removed 3 bases from V and 4 bases from J; junction bases left unmatched: 6. In germline, CDR1 is MNHNS, CDR2 SASEGT. This CDR3 region has 14 residues. The CDR3 DNA reads TGTGCCAGCAGTGACATCGCGGGAGCGTACGAGCAGTACTTC. It is translated as CASSDIAGAYEQYF.

The chain joins TRBV3-1 (or the pseudogene TRBV3-2) to TRBJ2-5; TRBD1 aligns across 9 bases. The germline CDR1 and CDR2 sequences are LGHDT and YNNKEL (reference sequence). V was pared by 5 bases and J by 4 bases, with 8 bases of the junction left unmatched. The CDR3 has 15 residues. For the CDR3, the DNA is TGTGCCAGCAGCAATACAGGGGGCCGGGGAGAGACCCAGTACTTC. It encodes CASSNTGGRGETQYF.

The chain joins TRBV6-5 to TRBJ2-3; 7 positions agree with TRBD1. Germline lookup yields CDR1 MNHEY and CDR2 SVGAGI. The V segment lost 6 bases and the J segment 0 bases; nucleotides outside the gene matches: 6. The CDR3 runs 15 residues. In nucleotides, the CDR3 is TGTGCCAGCAGAAACAGGGGCCTTAGCACAGATACGCAGTATTTT. This sequence encodes CASRNRGLSTDTQYF.

The chain couples TRBV5-5 to TRBJ1-2, with 7 bases fitting TRBD1. CDR3 length: 15 residues. V gave up 1 base and J gave up 3 bases; unmatched junction bases: 6. Germline CDR1 and CDR2: SGHKS and YYEKEE (reference sequence). CDR3 protein: CASSLRLTGDYGYTF. The CDR3 coding sequence is TGTGCCAGCAGCTTGAGGTTAACAGGGGACTATGGCTACACCTTC.

The genes are TRBV19 and TRBJ2-1; 10 bases match TRBD2. The junction had 6 bases not matched to a gene; V was cut back by 4 bases and J by 6 bases. The CDR3 runs to 15 residues. Germline CDR1 reads LNHDA; CDR2 reads SQIVND (reference sequence). Here the CDR3 reads CASSSWTSGGNEQFF. CDR3 nucleotides: TGTGCCAGTAGTAGCTGGACTAGCGGCGGCAATGAGCAGTTCTTC.

The chain employs TRBV28 and TRBJ1-2; 9 bases fit TRBD1. The CDR3 has 15 amino acids. V trimming: 4 bases; J trimming: 1 base; junction bases outside the gene matches: 4. Germline values: CDR1 MDHEN, CDR2 SYDVKM. The DNA for the CDR3 is TGTGCCAGCAGTTACAGGGGGCGATATAACTATGGCTACACCTTC. This gives the protein CASSYRGRYNYGYTF.

CDR3 coding DNA: TGTGCCTGGAGTAAAATGGGGGAGAACTATGGCTACACCTTC. It is translated as CAWSKMGENYGYTF. This chain joins TRBV30 and TRBJ1-2, with D maybe TRBD1 (5 bases). V gave up 2 bases and J gave up 2 bases, with 12 bases separating them. CDR1 and CDR2 (germline): GTSNPN, SVGIG (reference sequence). This CDR3 has 14 amino acids. Together with reference TRBV30 and TRBJ1-2, the CDR3 gives the full variable domain: SQTIHQWPATLVQPVGSPLSLECTVEGTSNPNLYWYRQAAGRGLQLLFYSVGIGQISSEVPQNLSASRPQDRQFILSSKKLLLSDSGFYLCAWSKMGENYGYTFGSGTRLTVV.

Written as DNA, the CDR3 is TGTGCCAGCAGTACAAATCCGACAGATACGCAGTATTTT. This translates into CASSTNPTDTQYF. V is TRBV9 and J is TRBJ2-3; D is ambiguous. Per the germline V gene, CDR1 is SGDLS and CDR2 is YYNGEE. The CDR3 loop spans 13 amino acids. The V end was cut by 5 bases, the J end by 3 bases, with 10 bases between.

The chain carries TRBV6-1 and TRBJ1-6, with D perhaps TRBD1 (5 bases). The V gene lost 4 bases and the J gene lost 3 bases, with 22 bases spanning the gap. CDR3 length: 19 amino acids. Germline V gene lookup returns CDR1 MNHNS and CDR2 SASEGT. The CDR3 loop reads CASSGAQEGRGGYNSPLHF. CDR3 in DNA: TGTGCCAGCAGTGGGGCACAAGAGGGGAGGGGCGGCTATAATTCACCCCTCCACTTT.

The gene calls are TRBV6-5 and TRBJ2-1, with 9 bases that match TRBD2. The CDR3 extends over 15 amino acids. Trimming took 6 bases from V and 2 from J; bases not matched to a gene: 5. The germline V gene has CDR1 MNHEY and CDR2 SVGAGI. CDR3 DNA sequence: TGTGCCAGCAGCCCCGGGACTAGCACCTACAATGAGCAGTTCTTC. Translating gives CASSPGTSTYNEQFF.

The chain is built from TRBV5-1 and TRBJ2-1; D gene unclear. Trimming removed 0 bases from V and 2 bases from J, with 9 bases in between. Germline V gene data show CDR1 as SGHRS and CDR2 as YFSETQ. This CDR3 is 15 amino acids long. The CDR3 DNA is TGCGCCAGCAGCTTGGGGACGGCAACCTACAATGAGCAGTTCTTC. Its protein is CASSLGTATYNEQFF. Supplemented by reference TRBV5-1 and TRBJ2-1, the full variable domain reads KAGVTQTPRYLIKTRGQQVTLSCSPISGHRSVSWYQQTPGQGLQFLFEYFSETQRNKGNFPGRFSGRQFSNSRSEMNVSTLELGDSALYLCASSLGTATYNEQFFGPGTRLTVL.

This clone is a singleton in its sample. The chain joins TRBV19 to TRBJ2-5; maybe TRBD2 (6 bases). The V gene's germline CDR1 is LNHDA and CDR2 SQIVND (reference sequence). The CDR3 totals 16 residues. Trimming stripped 5 bases from V and 3 bases from J, with 19 bases between. Written as DNA, the CDR3 is TGTGCCAGTAGTCTCACCTATACGACTAGAAAAGAGACCCAGTACTTC. It specifies CASSLTYTTRKETQYF.

The V and J genes are TRBV28 and TRBJ1-1; D gene uncertain. Germline CDR1 reads MDHEN; CDR2 reads SYDVKM. The V end lost 7 bases, the J end lost 11 bases, and 14 bases lay between the germline ends. The CDR3 length is 11 residues. DNA for the CDR3: TGTGCCAGCAAGGAGCTCTCCCACGCTTTCTTT. It specifies CASKELSHAFF.

The chain joins TRBV27 to TRBJ1-1; 9 bases are a match to TRBD1. Germline loops: CDR1 MNHEY, CDR2 SMNVEV (reference sequence). CDR3 size: 14 residues. The ends lost 2 bases at V and 5 bases at J; junction bases unmatched: 3. The CDR3 reads CASSLNRGRTEAFF. DNA of the CDR3: TGTGCCAGCAGTTTAAACAGGGGGCGTACTGAAGCTTTCTTT.

The gene calls are TRBV9 and TRBJ1-6, with TRBD1 matching over 7 bases. This CDR3 is built from 15 residues. V lost 3 bases and J lost 10; bases outside the gene matches: 10. Germline loops: CDR1 SGDLS, CDR2 YYNGEE. The CDR3 DNA sequence: TGTGCCAGCAGCGCCCAACAGGGGAAGGGATCACCCCTCCACTTT. This sequence encodes CASSAQQGKGSPLHF.

The chain recombines TRBV2 with TRBJ2-2, with D possibly TRBD2 on 7 matching bases. Deletions cut 7 bases from V and 0 bases from J, with 24 bases between. The CDR3 totals 19 residues. Germline V lookup: CDR1 SNHLY, CDR2 FYNNEI. The DNA of the CDR3 is TGTGCCAGCAAAGGTGTAGTGCGGGGGCCAACCGCGAACACCGGGGAGCTGTTTTTT. It is translated as CASKGVVRGPTANTGELFF.

This chain links TRBV2 with TRBJ1-4, with TRBD1 matching 7 bases. J gave up 10 bases and V 6 bases, and 5 bases lay outside the gene matches. This CDR3 is built from 12 residues. CDR1 and CDR2 (germline): SNHLY, FYNNEI. In DNA form, the CDR3 reads TGTGCCAGCAGGGACAACAGGGGAAAACTGTTTTTT. The encoded protein is CASRDNRGKLFF.

This rearrangement joins TRBV18 to TRBJ1-1; D ambiguous. The V end lost 1 base, the J end lost 1 base, and 10 bases lay between the germline ends. This CDR3 contains 15 residues. Germline assignment: CDR1 KGHSH and CDR2 LQKENI. CDR3 DNA: TGTGCCAGCTCACCACAGGGAATGGGGAACACTGAAGCTTTCTTT. This sequence encodes CASSPQGMGNTEAFF. The full variable domain, with the rest looked up from reference TRBV18 and TRBJ1-1, is NAGVMQNPRHLVRRRGQEARLRCSPMKGHSHVYWYRQLPEEGLKFMVYLQKENIIDESGMPKERFSAEFPKEGPSILRIQQVVRGDSAAYFCASSPQGMGNTEAFFGQGTRLTVV.

The DNA for the CDR3 is TGCACCAGCAGCGAACCGATTTGGCGGGGGGGGACCGGGGAGCTGTTTTTT. It yields the protein CTSSEPIWRGGTGELFF. The chain uses TRBV1 and TRBJ2-2; the table names TRBD2, a call not compared with the DNA. TRBV1 is recorded as a pseudogene. The CDR3 sequence is 17 residues long.

The chain recombines TRBV2 with TRBJ1-5; no definite D call. Germline V gene lookup returns CDR1 SNHLY and CDR2 FYNNEI. The CDR3 is 16 amino acids. V lost 2 bases, J lost 3 bases, and 14 bases lay in between. The CDR3 loop reads CASSESRQRVNQPQHF. The CDR3 nucleotides read TGTGCCAGCAGTGAATCCCGACAAAGAGTCAATCAGCCCCAGCATTTT.

The table lists this clone with a count of one. The V gene is TRBV9, the J gene TRBJ1-5; D is perhaps TRBD1 (5 bases). V was trimmed by 0 bases and J by 6 bases, leaving 10 bases between them. The CDR3 has 14 residues. Germline assignment: CDR1 SGDLS and CDR2 YYNGEE. The CDR3 region is CASSVEGESQPQHF. CDR3 coding DNA: TGTGCCAGCAGCGTAGAAGGGGAGAGTCAGCCCCAGCATTTT.

The rearrangement uses TRBV6-5 and TRBJ1-1; no reliable D call. The CDR3 contains 13 residues. From germline, CDR1 is MNHEY and CDR2 SVGAGI. The V and J ends lost 7 bases and 6 bases respectively, with 15 bases between them. The CDR3: CASTPTLSAEAFF. The CDR3 DNA sequence: TGTGCCAGCACTCCGACATTAAGCGCTGAAGCTTTCTTT.

The chain employs TRBV2 and TRBJ2-1, with 9 bases that match TRBD1. Germline V CDR1 and CDR2: SNHLY, FYNNEI. The CDR3 has 15 amino acids. Unmatched junction bases numbered 13, after V lost 6 bases and J lost 10 bases. The CDR3 DNA reads as TGTGCCAGCAGAAGGGGGACAGGGTACTCATTCGAGCAGTTCTTC. Its translation is CASRRGTGYSFEQFF. The full variable domain, completed using reference TRBV2 and TRBJ2-1, is EPEVTQTPSHQVTQMGQEVILRCVPISNHLYFYWYRQILGQKVEFLVSFYNNEISEKSEIFDDQFSVERPDGSNFTLKIRSTKLEDSAMYFCASRRGTGYSFEQFFGPGTRLTVL.

This clone was detected only once. This rearrangement joins TRBV6-5 to TRBJ2-1; D call uncertain. The V gene lost 5 bases and the J gene lost 0 bases, with 11 bases spanning the gap. The CDR3 spans 15 residues. Germline values: CDR1 MNHEY, CDR2 SVGAGI. The CDR3 loop is CASSLDPSSYNEQFF. The CDR3 region has the DNA TGTGCCAGCAGTCTGGACCCGAGCTCCTACAATGAGCAGTTCTTC.

The CDR3 loop reads CASSPTGSQPQHF. CDR3 DNA sequence: TGTGCCAGCAGCCCCACAGGGTCTCAGCCCCAGCATTTT. V is TRBV7-9 and J is TRBJ1-5, with TRBD1 as a possible D gene (6 bases). There are 13 residues in the CDR3. Per germline, CDR1 SEHNR and CDR2 FQNEAQ (reference sequence). The germline V and J ends were trimmed by 5 bases and 6 bases, with 11 bases remaining between them. Supplemented by reference TRBV7-9 and TRBJ1-5, the full variable domain reads DTGVSQNPRHKITKRGQNVTFRCDPISEHNRLYWYRQTLGQGPEFLTYFQNEAQLEKSRLLSDRFSAERPKGSFSTLEIQRTEQGDSAMYLCASSPTGSQPQHFGDGTRLSIL.

CDR3 sequence reads: CASSPKGGSGTSGRGTDTQYF. CDR3 bases: TGTGCCAGCAGTCCTAAGGGGGGCTCCGGGACTAGCGGGAGAGGAACAGATACGCAGTATTTT. The J gene is TRBJ2-3, the V gene TRBV27; 14 bases are a match to TRBD2. Germline V gene data show CDR1 as MNHEY and CDR2 as SMNVEV (reference sequence). Trimming removed 5 bases from V and 3 bases from J; junction bases left unmatched: 19. CDR3 length equals 21 residues.

The V call is TRBV6-5, the J call TRBJ2-5; possibly TRBD1 or TRBD2 for D (5 bases each). The germline V gene encodes CDR1 MNHEY and CDR2 SVGAGI. Trimming removed 6 bases at V and 4 bases at J, with 15 bases between. The CDR3 loop spans 14 amino acids. CDR3 residues: CASSLGAGTETQYF. CDR3 coding DNA: TGTGCCAGCAGCCTAGGGGCAGGGACAGAGACCCAGTACTTC.